This entry describes one TCR beta chain. Its target is unknown. The isolated RNA, all of it, was reverse transcribed, so expressed TCRB transcripts were what got sequenced. Profiled with immunoSEQ multiplex PCR; TCRdb holds only in-frame clones, not every one. Of under 400,000 clones in the sample, roughly a fifth were seen once. Germline CDR1 SGHRS, CDR2 YFSETQ. This CDR3 has 18 residues. V trimming: 0 bases; J trimming: 2 bases; junction bases outside the gene matches: 10. Sorting based on CD45RO/CCR7/CD25/CD127/CD95/CD27 separated CD4+ naive, central memory, regulatory and stem cell-like memory cells. This record comes from a study of beta chain features in type 1 diabetes. Study-wide findings and caveats: TCRB CDR3 length was moderately but significantly reduced in all four CD4+ subsets of Type 1 diabetes patients.

This TCR derives from a woman younger than 35 in good health. This chain uses TRBV5-1 with TRBJ2-3; 9 nucleotides align to TRBD2. The sequenced sample was naive CD4+ T cells from blood. The CDR3 bases are TGCGCCAGCAGCTTGGGACAGATGAGACTAGCGGTCACAGATACGCAGTATTTT. It codes for CASSLGQMRLAVTDTQYF.